This entry lists 20 T cell receptor beta chains sequenced from one sample in a study of glioma-infiltrating T cells. Amplification of TCR alpha and beta CDR3 regions from RNA used iRepertoire nested multiplex PCR. TCRdb itself ran the multiplex PCR reads through MiXCR, one entry per CDR3 protein. The sample carries some 99,000 distinct CDR3 sequences, around 25% recorded once. Sequenced: glioma tissue, nonneoplastic brain tissue, or PBMCs (not recorded which). The origin of the receptors is a human donor with low-grade glioma or glioblastoma, undergoing nonglioma brain surgery, or in good health (not recorded which).

This clonotype was recorded many times. This chain connects TRBV2 to TRBJ1-2; tentatively, D is TRBD1 (6 bases). The CDR3 is 13 residues long. The V gene's germline CDR1 is SNHLY and CDR2 FYNNEI. V dropped 4 bases and J dropped 3 bases, with 9 bases sitting between them. The CDR3 nucleotides are TGTGCCAGCAGTGGCAGGGGAGACTATGGCTACACCTTC. Its protein product is CASSGRGDYGYTF.

This clonotype was found many times. V is TRBV27 and J is TRBJ2-7; D is possibly TRBD2 (6 bases). Trimming removed 5 bases at V and 2 bases at J, with 22 bases between. CDR3 length equals 17 residues. Germline V gene sequence: CDR1 MNHEY, CDR2 SMNVEV (reference sequence). DNA of the CDR3: TGTGCCAGCAGTCCAGACCCCGGAGGGACGCTTACCTACGAGCAGTACTTC. This sequence encodes CASSPDPGGTLTYEQYF.

This clonotype appeared many times. The genes are TRBV2 and TRBJ1-5; the match to TRBD1 covers 7 bases. In germline, CDR1 is SNHLY, CDR2 FYNNEI. The CDR3 is made up of 15 amino acids. V lost 6 bases, J lost 0 bases, and 5 bases stayed unmatched. CDR3 residues: CASRGQSYSNQPQHF. The CDR3 coding sequence is TGTGCCAGCAGGGGACAGAGTTATAGCAATCAGCCCCAGCATTTT.

A word on this clonotype: A single base separates this from a much larger clone, so it may be a read error. The CDR3 sequence: CASSLRLANHEQYF. The CDR3, as DNA: TGTGCCAGCAGTTTGCGGCTAGCAAACCACGAGCAGTACTTC. J is TRBJ2-7 and V is TRBV28; D might be TRBD2 (5 bases). The CDR3 length is 14 residues. The V end was cut by 3 bases, the J end by 5 bases, with 14 bases between. Germline CDR1 MDHEN, CDR2 SYDVKM.

V is TRBV7-9 and J is TRBJ2-7; D gene ambiguous. Trimming left V 4 bases short and J 5 bases short, with 9 bases between. Germline lookup yields CDR1 SEHNR and CDR2 FQNEAQ (reference sequence). This CDR3 spans 12 amino acids. The DNA for the CDR3 is TGTGCCAGCAGCTCGCGCTGGGACGAGCAGTACTTC. Amino acids: CASSSRWDEQYF.

Regarding this clonotype: A read error is possible here, since a much larger clone lies one base away. This chain joins TRBV29-1 and TRBJ2-2; no firm D call. V shed 7 bases and J shed 1 base, with 13 bases lying between them. The CDR3 loop spans 14 amino acids. Germline V gene data show CDR1 as SQVTM and CDR2 as ANQGSEA. In DNA form, the CDR3 reads TGCAGCGCCGCAGAAGAGTGGAACACCGGGGAGCTGTTTTTT. Its protein product is CSAAEEWNTGELFF.

This clonotype was recorded at least ten times. This chain links TRBV20-1 with TRBJ2-3; the match to TRBD1 covers 9 bases. Germline CDR1 is DFQATT and CDR2 is SNEGSKA (reference sequence). The CDR3 totals 17 residues. J was trimmed by 4 bases and V by 3 bases; bases with no gene match: 14. The CDR3 nucleotides are TGCAGTGCTAGCCCCAAACGGGACAGGGAAATCCCAGATACGCAGTATTTT. This translates into CSASPKRDREIPDTQYF.

In its sample, this clonotype was seen many times. The chain uses TRBV28 and TRBJ1-1; TRBD1 might be the D (5 bases). CDR1 and CDR2 (germline): MDHEN, SYDVKM. Trimming cost V 5 bases and J 5 bases, with 18 bases left between them. The CDR3 totals 15 residues. The CDR3 DNA is TGTGCCAGCAGTACCCCGGGACGGCGGAATACTGAAGCTTTCTTT. It is translated as CASSTPGRRNTEAFF.

This clonotype has a handful of counts. The CDR3 is CASSLSISGNTIYF. CDR3 DNA: TGTGCCAGCAGTCTGAGTATCTCTGGAAACACCATATATTTT. The V and J genes are TRBV12-3 or TRBV12-4 and TRBJ1-3; no definite D call. The V end lost 5 bases, the J end lost 0 bases, and 8 bases lay between the germline ends. The CDR3 totals 14 residues.

The chain links TRBV30 to TRBJ2-3; D remains ambiguous. V gave up 2 bases and J gave up 7 bases, with 10 bases separating them. The CDR3 is 12 residues long. Germline CDR1 reads GTSNPN; CDR2 reads SVGIG (reference sequence). The CDR3, as DNA: TGTGCCTGGAGTTTTGACCCCCATACGCAGTATTTT. It encodes CAWSFDPHTQYF.

At least ten counts were recorded for this clonotype. This sequence joins TRBV29-1 and TRBJ1-2; possible D gene TRBD1, 5 bases. From germline, CDR1 is SQVTM and CDR2 ANQGSEA. CDR3 length: 13 residues. V was shortened by 6 bases and J by 4 bases, with 15 bases between the two germline ends. The CDR3 sequence is CSVLTGSLYGYTF. The CDR3 DNA sequence: TGCAGCGTCCTTACAGGTTCCCTCTATGGCTACACCTTC.

This clonotype was counted at least ten times. The genes are TRBV5-1 and TRBJ2-5, with D hard to call. V lost 4 bases and J 5 bases, leaving 18 bases between the germline ends. The CDR3 sequence is 15 residues long. From germline, CDR1 is SGHRS and CDR2 YFSETQ. The chain's CDR3 is CASSDGPGKGETQYF. CDR3 DNA sequence: TGCGCCAGCAGCGACGGGCCGGGCAAAGGGGAGACCCAGTACTTC.

In its sample, this clonotype was seen many times. The chain joins TRBV7-2 to TRBJ2-3; D may be TRBD2 (6 bases). CDR3 length: 17 amino acids. The germline V and J ends were trimmed by 1 base and 2 bases, with 16 bases remaining between them. Germline lookup yields CDR1 SGHTA and CDR2 FQGNSA. As DNA, the CDR3 is TGTGCCAGCAGCTTAGGACTGGGGCGGGGCCCCACAGATACGCAGTATTTT. Translating gives CASSLGLGRGPTDTQYF. The full variable domain, in which reference TRBV7-2 and TRBJ2-3 provide the parts outside the CDR3, is GAGVSQSPSNKVTEKGKDVELRCDPISGHTALYWYRQSLGQGLEFLIYFQGNSAPDKSGLPSDRFSAERTGGSVSTLTIQRTQQEDSAVYLCASSLGLGRGPTDTQYFGPGTRLTVL.

This clonotype was found many times. The rearrangement uses TRBV6-5 and TRBJ2-7, with D perhaps TRBD1 (6 bases). The CDR3 runs to 14 residues. The ends were cut back, 0 bases at V and 2 bases at J, with 8 bases in the middle. The V gene's germline CDR1 is MNHEY and CDR2 SVGAGI. The CDR3 region has the DNA TGTGCCAGCAGTTACTCGTGGGGGCCCTACGAGCAGTACTTC. It encodes CASSYSWGPYEQYF.

This clonotype was counted ten times or more. This chain connects TRBV20-1 to TRBJ1-2; D is possibly TRBD1 (5 bases). Trimming removed 2 bases from V and 7 bases from J, with 11 bases in between. There are 12 residues in the CDR3. Germline CDR1 is DFQATT and CDR2 is SNEGSKA (reference sequence). DNA for the CDR3: TGCAGTGCTAGATTGCAGGGACGTGGCTACACCTTC. As protein: CSARLQGRGYTF.

This sequence joins TRBV29-1 and TRBJ2-3; 8 bases are a match to TRBD2. The junction had 6 bases not matched to a gene; V was cut back by 6 bases and J by 1 base. The CDR3 has 14 residues. Germline V gene data show CDR1 as SQVTM and CDR2 as ANQGSEA. CDR3 residues: CSVRKTSGTDTQYF. As DNA, the CDR3 is TGCAGCGTCAGAAAGACTAGCGGCACAGATACGCAGTATTTT.

Ten or more counts support this clonotype. The CDR3 nucleotides are TGTGCCAGCAGTGTGGGGGGGAATTGGGCCAATCAGCCCCAGCATTTT. Protein: CASSVGGNWANQPQHF. The chain employs TRBV25-1 and TRBJ1-5; perhaps TRBD1 as D (5 bases). This CDR3 is built from 16 residues. The germline gives CDR1 MGHDK, CDR2 SYGVNS. V was pared by 4 bases and J by 3 bases, with 16 bases between.

This clonotype was seen many times. The rearrangement joins TRBV29-1 to TRBJ2-1, with D possibly being TRBD1 (5 bases). V was cut by 7 bases and J by 2 bases, with 15 bases left in between. CDR1 is SQVTM and CDR2 is ANQGSEA in the germline V gene. This CDR3 is built from 14 residues. CDR3 amino acids: CSASRTHAYNEQFF. As DNA, the CDR3 is TGCAGCGCCTCCAGGACACACGCCTACAATGAGCAGTTCTTC.

In its sample, this clonotype was seen many times. CDR3 loop: CASEDRPKTEAFF. The CDR3 DNA reads TGCGCCAGCGAGGACAGACCAAAGACTGAAGCTTTCTTT. This sequence joins TRBV5-1 and TRBJ1-1, with D perhaps TRBD1 (6 bases). Germline V gives CDR1 SGHRS, CDR2 YFSETQ. The CDR3 extends over 13 amino acids. Trimming removed 7 bases at V and 5 bases at J, with 15 bases between.

Regarding this clonotype: A much larger clone lies a single base off, so this may be a read error. The genes are TRBV7-9 and TRBJ2-2; 9 bases match TRBD1. The ends lost 5 bases at V and 14 bases at J; junction bases unmatched: 6. CDR1 is SEHNR, CDR2 FQNEAQ, per germline (reference sequence). This CDR3 contains 12 residues. DNA of the CDR3: TGTGCCAGCAGCGGGGACAGGGCAGAACTGTTTTTT. It yields the protein CASSGDRAELFF.